Listed below are T cell receptor beta chains from one sample, sequenced in a study of early T cells in non-severe SARS-CoV-2 infection. MiXCR, run by TCRdb on the 5' RACE reads, gives a single entry per CDR3 protein. Of 45,000 to 55,000 distinct CDR3 sequences in the sample, around 10% were seen once. The source material was whole blood. Receptors were obtained from an adult who was a healthcare worker with PCR-confirmed SARS-CoV-2 infection or an uninfected control (not recorded which). CDR3s include the opening cysteine and the closing phenylalanine or tryptophan. The D gene is left open where the match is weak. Size is omitted from some rows. Given values are once, few, many or a class for expanded clones.

clone size,J gene,V gene,D gene,CDR3 DNA,CDR3 protein
.,TRBJ1-2,TRBV5-1,.,TGCGCCAGCAGCTTGGCCGTTGGAGGCTACACCTTC,CASSLAVGGYTF
.,TRBJ2-3,TRBV5-4,.,TGTGCCAGCAGCCCCCCAGAGAGTCGTACCACAGATACGCAGTATTTT,CASSPPESRTTDTQYF
many,TRBJ2-1,TRBV28,TRBD2,TGTGCCAGCAGTTTACCACTAGCGGGCTACAATGAGCAGTTCTTC,CASSLPLAGYNEQFF
once,TRBJ2-3,TRBV28,.,TGTGCCAGCGATCCCCAGGGCGCTCCCACAGATACGCAGTATTTT,CASDPQGAPTDTQYF
many,TRBJ2-7,TRBV7-9,TRBD2,TGTGCCAGCAGCGCGACTAGCGGGAGATACGAGCAGTACTTC,CASSATSGRYEQYF
.,TRBJ1-4,TRBV6-5,TRBD1,TGTGCCAGCAGTAGACAGGGATGGGAGAACGAAAAACTGTTTTTT,CASSRQGWENEKLFF
few,TRBJ1-1,TRBV12-3/TRBV12-4,TRBD1,TGTGCCAGCAGTTCCTGGGACAGGCCAACGGGAGCTTTCTTT,CASSSWDRPTGAFF
many,TRBJ2-4,TRBV29-1,.,TGCAGCGTGGGTGCAGCGGGACAGAACATTCAGTACTTC,CSVGAAGQNIQYF
few,TRBJ2-3,TRBV5-1,.,TGCGCCAGCAGCTCCGGGGCGACGGGCACAGATACGCAGTATTTT,CASSSGATGTDTQYF
many,TRBJ2-3,TRBV18,TRBD2,TGTGCCAGCTCACCCCGCGCGGCCAGCGGGGGGACAGATACGCAGTATTTT,CASSPRAASGGTDTQYF
few,TRBJ2-5,TRBV5-5,TRBD1,TGTGCCAGCAGCTCGCAACAGGGGGCGCTCGGCGGTGAGACCCAGTACTTC,CASSSQQGALGGETQYF
few,TRBJ2-2,TRBV6-1,.,TGTGCCAGTGAAGGGACCGTCGGCACCGGGGAGCTGTTTTTT,CASEGTVGTGELFF
few,TRBJ2-5,TRBV12-3/TRBV12-4,TRBD2,TGTGCCAGCAGTTTAGCCCGACTAGCGGAGAACCAAGAGACCCAGTACTTC,CASSLARLAENQETQYF
many,TRBJ1-1,TRBV12-3/TRBV12-4,.,TGTGCCAGCAGTTTCCAGACAGGGAACACTGAAGCTTTCTTT,CASSFQTGNTEAFF
.,TRBJ2-3,TRBV2,TRBD2,TGTGCCAGCAGTGGCTCGCGTAGCGGGGAGAACACAGATACGCAGTATTTT,CASSGSRSGENTDTQYF
.,TRBJ2-7,TRBV7-9,.,TGTGCCAGCAGCTTATCCGGGACACCCCAATCCTACGAGCAGTACTTC,CASSLSGTPQSYEQYF
few,TRBJ1-4,TRBV19,.,TGTGCCAGTATCGGACAGAGAGAAACTGCAACTAATGAAAAACTGTTTTTT,CASIGQRETATNEKLFF
.,TRBJ2-5,TRBV7-6,.,TGTGCCAGCAGCTTATTAGGGGATCGGGAGACCCAGTACTTC,CASSLLGDRETQYF
.,TRBJ1-1,TRBV11-2,.,TGTGCCAGCAGCTTGGGCAGTGCAGGGGTGGAAGCTTTCTTT,CASSLGSAGVEAFF
many,TRBJ2-3,TRBV27,TRBD1,TGCCTCACCAGCAGGGGGAGCACAGATACGCAGTATTTT,CLTSRGSTDTQYF
few,TRBJ2-7,TRBV4-2,.,TGTGCCAGCAGCCCCCCGGGACCGCGTGATTCCGAGCAGTACTTC,CASSPPGPRDSEQYF
few,TRBJ2-5,TRBV2,TRBD1,TGTGCCAGCAGCTTAGACAGGGGGTCTAGCGGAGCTCAAGAGACCCAGTACTTC,CASSLDRGSSGAQETQYF
many,TRBJ1-4,TRBV28,TRBD1,TGTGCCAGCAGCAGGTACAGGGGTAAAAATGAAAAACTGTTTTTT,CASSRYRGKNEKLFF
.,TRBJ2-1,TRBV4-1,TRBD1,TGCGCCAGCAGCCAAGAACAGGGGGTAGTATACAATGAGCAGTTCTTC,CASSQEQGVVYNEQFF
.,TRBJ2-7,TRBV20-1,TRBD1,TGCAGTGCTAGACCCCCTAGGACAGGGACCGACGAGCAGTACTTC,CSARPPRTGTDEQYF
few,TRBJ1-2,TRBV20-1,TRBD1,TGCAGTGCTAGAGACTCGGGACAGGGGAACTATGGCTACACCTTC,CSARDSGQGNYGYTF
.,TRBJ1-1,TRBV6-1,.,TGTGCCAGTGCCAGAAACACTGAAGCTTTCTTT,CASARNTEAFF
.,TRBJ2-7,TRBV7-9,TRBD2,TGTGCCAGCAGCTCCGATCTCCGGACTAGCCCTGCAGTCTTC,CASSSDLRTSPAVF
many,TRBJ1-4,TRBV6-6,.,TGTGCCAGCAGTTACTCTTCCCGACTGTTTTTT,CASSYSSRLFF
.,TRBJ1-6,TRBV27,.,TGTGCCAGCATGAGCCAACTTAATTCACCCCTCCACTTT,CASMSQLNSPLHF
many,TRBJ2-1,TRBV15,.,TGTGCCACCAGCAGCCCTAGCTCCCTCACTGTAGGACAGTTCTTC,CATSSPSSLTVGQFF
few,TRBJ2-3,TRBV3-1,TRBD2,TGTGCCAGCAGCCGGCGTCCCGGGACTACAAACACAGATACGCAGTATTTT,CASSRRPGTTNTDTQYF
.,TRBJ2-7,TRBV15,.,TGTGCCACCAGCAACACGAACCCGTACGAGCAGTACTTC,CATSNTNPYEQYF
many,TRBJ2-3,TRBV5-5,TRBD2,TGTGCCAGCAGCTTGGAATGGCTAGCGGGCACAGATACGCAGTATTTT,CASSLEWLAGTDTQYF
.,TRBJ1-1,TRBV18,TRBD1,TGTGCCAGCTCACCGGCAGCCGGGACAGGGGGCTCGGGCACTGAAGCTTTCTTT,CASSPAAGTGGSGTEAFF
.,TRBJ2-7,TRBV20-1,TRBD2,TGCAGTGCTAGAGGGTCTAGCGGGGAAGTGCAGTACTTC,CSARGSSGEVQYF
few,TRBJ2-2,TRBV4-1,.,TGCGCCAGCAGCCAGAACAGCCAGTACACCGGGGAGCTGTTTTTT,CASSQNSQYTGELFF
many,TRBJ2-3,TRBV28,TRBD1,TGTGCCAGCAGTTTTCGACAGGGAACGCAGTATTTT,CASSFRQGTQYF
few,TRBJ2-6,TRBV5-1,.,TGCGCCAGCAGCTTGGGGGCTGGGGCCAACGTCCTGACTTTC,CASSLGAGANVLTF
few,TRBJ2-3,TRBV20-1,.,TGCAGTGCTCCGAACAGGGTCGACAGCACAGATACGCAGTATTTT,CSAPNRVDSTDTQYF
many,TRBJ2-7,TRBV5-4,TRBD2,TGTGCCAGCAGCTCTGGGACTAGCGGACACTCCTTC,CASSSGTSGHSF
.,TRBJ2-1,TRBV19,TRBD2,TGTGCCAGTAGTCTAGCGGACACCGTTCACAATGAGCAGTTCTTC,CASSLADTVHNEQFF